Sequencing of this T cell receptor (beta chain) was carried out in a study of spatial heterogeneity in lung cancer. The wider study: Alpha-chain sequences were consistently detected in smaller numbers than beta-chain sequences. Study outcomes and limitations: For expanded intratumoral alpha and beta TCRs, counts tracked tumor mutation counts. Quantities of ubiquitous and regional expanded TCRs paralleled ubiquitous and regional nonsynonymous mutations, respectively.

A remark on this clonotype: The antigen is not known.

CDR3 length: 15 amino acids. The V and J ends lost 7 bases and 6 bases, in that order; junction bases with no gene match: 9. Time point described: sample taken at primary tumor resection. There were 72 donors, all of them untreated patients with early-stage non-small cell lung cancer. The input material, whole RNA from tumor, nontumor lung or frozen PBMC, was sequenced unsorted. MiXCR, applied by TCRdb to the 5' RACE reads, yields one record per CDR3 protein. The sample gives some 20,000 distinct CDR3 sequences, roughly 7% of which show up once; more than 20% is in the top ten. The input for sequencing was lung tumor tissue, taken at surgery. V and J are TRBV12-3 or TRBV12-4 and TRBJ2-2; TRBD1 agrees at 9 bases. This clonotype was sampled from a female donor with early-stage non-small cell lung cancer. CDR3 coding DNA: TGTGCCAGCACTCCGGGACAGGGAGTCCCCGGGGAGCTGTTTTTT. Translated: CASTPGQGVPGELFF.